This TCR beta chain was captured in a study of naive and memory T cell subsets. Overall study findings and caveats: Especially in CD8 cells, naive repertoires contained a few larger clonotypes, possibly CD45RA-re-expressing memory cells. Activation and differentiation may alter RNA-based TCR counts.

Two oligonucleotides, mixed equimolar, formed the beta constant-region primer covering TRBC1 and TRBC2. Four rounds of PCR amplified the ligated cDNA using nested alpha and beta constant-region primers plus SP2. The cDNA 3' end received a ligated single-stranded oligonucleotide carrying the SP2 primer and a 12-nucleotide UMI. MiXCR, applied by TCRdb to the UMI-ligation and nested PCR reads, yields one record per CDR3 protein. The table has approximately 140,000 distinct CDR3 sequences, about 20% seen once. Between the trimmed V and J ends, which lost 8 bases and 10 bases, there was a span of 3 bases. Germline V CDR1 and CDR2: MDHEN, SYDVKM. This CDR3 spans 8 amino acids. Remarks on this clonotype: No antigen is known for it.

Separate alpha and beta amplification began at the second PCR step. The genes are TRBV28 and TRBJ2-1, with unresolved D. Sequenced sample: naive CD8+ T cells from blood. The origin of this receptor is a human donor in good health. CDR3 sequence reads: CASSEQFF. The CDR3 bases are TGTGCCAGCTCAGAGCAGTTCTTC.